The present TCR beta chain was sequenced within a study of shared clonotypes between healthy human individuals (dated by TCRdb to between 2020 and 2021). About the full investigation: A couple of women and a few men aged 18 to 49 years were included in the cohort. For each donor, CD4 naive and CD4 memory were each given three plates, CD8 naive was given two plates, and CD8 memory was given one plate. Blood TCR repertoires of a handful of healthy adults were deeply sequenced to estimate repertoire size and the extent of clonotype sharing between individuals. To increase sequencing depth and limit assay-specific biases, different laboratories used diverse techniques to prepare libraries and sequence TCR repertoires. Leukapheresis yielded between about 0.94 and 8.9 billion PBMCs per donor. Overall results and qualifications from the work: Incomplete sequencing was indicated by rarefaction of sorted-subset datasets, despite the large sequencing depth. When a few donors were compared, the shared fraction of clonotypes was around 5% for naive CD4, 3.5% to 4% for naive CD8, more than 2% for memory CD4, and 0.35% to 0.4% for memory CD8. Larger estimated clonotype richness was generally found for naive subsets than for memory subsets. The genetic and exposure-history diversity represented was limited by the small number of donors. Pairwise subsampling indicated that sequencing depth was expected to affect the degree of clonotype sharing among donors. Only blood was sampled, and tissue TCR repertoires likely differ from those in blood. Higher generation probabilities were observed for clonotypes shared by all four sorted-subset donors than for non-shared clonotypes.

For this chain, trimming is 0 bases at the V end and 0 bases at the J end, and the number of junction bases without a gene match is 5. The CDR3 numbers 17 residues from cysteine through phenylalanine. Left in the record is the CDR3 DNA by itself, 51 bases read in frame from the first base. Per the germline V gene (reference sequence), SGHNT is the CDR1 and YYREEE is the CDR2. Healthy HIV-negative adults with no recently reported acute infections or vaccinations were included as donors. All donors were Caucasian adults living in Nashville, Tennessee, USA. Magnetic negative selection was used to enrich CD4+ T cells, after which naive cells were positively selected on CD45RA and the negative fraction became the memory subset. Blood was collected by leukapheresis, and PBMCs were isolated by Ficoll-Histopaque density gradient centrifugation and then cryopreserved in liquid nitrogen vapor phase. Analytical flow cytometry was used to check the purity and quantity of every magnetically sorted T cell population. Each sorted fraction had its genomic DNA isolated and then quantified by UV absorbance on a Nanodrop 2000c.

Note on this clone: The clone's antigen remains unknown. No base qualities exist here, and no much larger clone lies one base off it.

Using the deep immunoSEQ assay, multiplex PCR amplified TCR CDR3 regions from genomic DNA. Genomic DNA extracted from each cell subset was distributed evenly over all wells of several immunoSEQ 96-well plates, and each plate served as one replicate. For sorted subsets, approximately 190 ng of genomic DNA, equivalent to around 29,000 T cell genomes, went into each replicate PCR. The purified libraries were quantified using a Qubit 3.0 fluorometer, sized with a Bioanalyzer 2100, and then quantified again using the KAPA Library Quantification kit. A separate single-read 150-cycle Illumina NextSeq 550 flow cell was used to sequence each immunoSEQ 96-well plate. Under the source paper's analysis protocol: The immunoSEQ output contained only junctional sequences without quality scores, so filtering could not match that applied to full-length reads. To assign V/J genes and CDR3, sequences were annotated against IMGT germline references using PyIR, a Python wrapper for IgBLAST v1.9. Reads with weak V/J assignments (E-value above 1e-6), missing CDR3, stop codons, out-of-frame junctions, or ambiguous translated residues were removed. V3J clonotypes were defined as sequences sharing an identical inferred V gene, J gene, and CDR3 amino acid sequence. The percentage overlap between two repertoires was calculated by dividing the number of shared unique clonotypes by the size of the smaller repertoire. Richness of each repertoire was evaluated using RTK rarefaction, the Chao1 estimator, and Recon v2.1 estimates of unobserved clonotypes. Generation probabilities were computed with OLGA for all TCRbeta clonotypes obtained by the gDNA method from several donors. As stored in TCRdb, this immuneACCESS dataset retains in-frame rearrangements with V and J assigned. A fraction of the clones does not appear; measured against another copy, unresolved V genes explain less than half of the discrepancy, and the remainder lacks a known reason. The DNA was the basis for D and trimming; V, J and clone size are from that table. The sample table shows 2 million or so clones, and 85% to 95% are seen once. Approximately 0.13% of the sample rests with the top ten.

Material: naive CD4+ T cells sorted from blood. This sample's cell subset or site label indicates: CD45RA+ positively selected. The V gene is TRBV5-4 and the J gene is TRBJ2-2; TRBD1 matches 7 bases in the middle. The clonotype originates from a man younger than 35 in good health. The nucleotide sequence is TGTGCCAGCAGCTTGGGGGCCGGGACAGCGAACACCGGGGAGCTGTTTTTT. The encoded protein is CASSLGAGTANTGELFF.